The following is a T cell receptor (beta chain) sequence with its context. Its antigen is undetermined. Germline CDR1 and CDR2: MNHNS and SASEGT. The V end lost 8 bases, the J end lost 7 bases, and 14 bases lay between the germline ends. This CDR3 spans 12 amino acids. This sample is part of a study of shared clonotypes between healthy human individuals. General study findings and limits: Expectations were that clonotype sharing among donors would be affected by sequencing depth.

TCRdb keeps only in-frame clones here, not all; method: immunoSEQ multiplex PCR. The sample has roughly 480,000 clones; 79% are singletons. Sample: PBMCs. The chain uses TRBV6-1 and TRBJ1-2, with D maybe TRBD1 (5 bases). The clonotype comes from a woman aged 40 to 50 in good health. Some clones in this sample may be carry-over from other donors' samples. For the CDR3, the DNA is TGTGCCAGCCAAAGCAGGGACGGTGGCTACACCTTC. Protein sequence: CASQSRDGGYTF.